The 32 T cell receptor beta chains reported below all come from one sample, sequenced in a study of cytomegalovirus exposure and HLA in healthy donors. The PCR used 60 Vbeta and 13 Jbeta primers. This table comes from immunoSEQ multiplex PCR, and its TCRdb copy is limited to in-frame clones, with some not included. Of 99,000 or so clones listed, about an eighth are singletons. Sequencing used PBMCs. Every receptor here comes from a man aged 40-49 years in good health and CMV-seropositive.

There are a few counts of this clone. V is TRBV19 and J is TRBJ2-7; TRBD1 matches at 8 bases. From germline, CDR1 is LNHDA and CDR2 SQIVND (reference sequence). There are 14 residues in the CDR3. V dropped 5 bases and J dropped 3; count of bases not matched to a gene: 6. The CDR3 sequence is CASSAGTGYYEQYF. The CDR3 DNA is TGTGCCAGTAGTGCCGGGACAGGTTACTACGAGCAGTACTTC.

V and J are TRBV4-1 and TRBJ2-7; 11 nucleotides align to TRBD2. J lost 4 bases, V lost 2 bases, and 10 bases had no gene match. This CDR3 comprises 17 residues. Germline-derived CDR1 and CDR2 are MGHRA and YSYEKL. The DNA for the CDR3 is TGCGCCAGCAGCCAAACATTAGCGGGAGGGCCGCTATACGAGCAGTACTTC. Protein product: CASSQTLAGGPLYEQYF.

This clone was found a few times. The chain couples TRBV21-1 to TRBJ1-5; the table gives TRBD1 as D, unverified against the DNA. TRBV21-1 is reported as a pseudogene. CDR3 length: 15 amino acids. The CDR3 region is CASSKGYQGHQPQHF. DNA for the CDR3: TGTGCCAGCAGCAAAGGTTACCAGGGCCATCAGCCCCAGCATTTT.

This clone has a handful of counts. The chain joins TRBV28 to TRBJ1-2, with D possibly matching TRBD1 (5 bases). The V end lost 5 bases, the J end lost 0 bases, and 10 bases lay between the germline ends. This CDR3 spans 14 amino acids. Germline-derived CDR1 and CDR2 are MDHEN and SYDVKM. The CDR3 spells CASSPPGANYGYTF. DNA for the CDR3: TGTGCCAGCAGTCCTCCGGGGGCTAACTATGGCTACACCTTC.

The chain has TRBV20-1 and TRBJ2-3; D perhaps matches TRBD1 (5 bases). This CDR3 has 10 residues. V dropped 5 bases and J dropped 5 bases, with 5 bases sitting between them. In germline, CDR1 is DFQATT, CDR2 SNEGSKA (reference sequence). CDR3 region: CSADRDTQYF. Here the CDR3 DNA reads TGCAGTGCTGACAGAGATACGCAGTATTTT.

This clone turned up a few times. V is TRBV5-1 and J is TRBJ2-7, with 11 positions matching TRBD1. Germline V gives CDR1 SGHRS, CDR2 YFSETQ. CDR3 size: 14 residues. Trimming removed 4 bases from V and 7 bases from J; junction bases left unmatched: 7. The CDR3 loop reads CASSGTGGTGEQYF. The DNA of the CDR3 is TGCGCCAGCAGCGGGACAGGGGGGACAGGAGAGCAGTACTTC.

The rearrangement links TRBV9 to TRBJ2-3; 13 bases align to TRBD2. V lost 0 bases to trimming and J lost 4 bases; unmatched junction nucleotides: 8. The CDR3 has 18 residues. Germline CDR1 SGDLS, CDR2 YYNGEE. The DNA of the CDR3 is TGTGCCAGCAGCGTAGAACTAGCGGGAGGGAGTGTCGCAGATACGCAGTATTTT. This gives the protein CASSVELAGGSVADTQYF.

This clone has a handful of counts. V and J are TRBV29-1 and TRBJ2-1; 8 nucleotides agree with TRBD1. The V gene's germline CDR1 is SQVTM and CDR2 ANQGSEA. The V and J ends lost 6 bases and 8 bases, in that order; junction bases with no gene match: 3. The CDR3 loop spans 11 amino acids. CDR3 region: CSVGQGDEQFF. DNA of the CDR3: TGCAGCGTCGGACAGGGCGATGAGCAGTTCTTC.

The chain links TRBV9 to TRBJ2-1; 13 bases are shared with TRBD2. Trimming took 4 bases from V and 5 from J; bases not matched to a gene: 6. Germline loops: CDR1 SGDLS, CDR2 YYNGEE. This CDR3 has 16 amino acids. For the CDR3, the DNA is TGTGCCAGCAGCCCCTCGACTAGCGGGAGGCACAATGAGCAGTTCTTC. It yields the protein CASSPSTSGRHNEQFF.

This clone appeared once. V is TRBV28 and J is TRBJ2-7, with D perhaps matching TRBD2 (7 bases). Germline V gene lookup returns CDR1 MDHEN and CDR2 SYDVKM. V was trimmed by 4 bases and J by 6 bases, leaving 22 bases between them. The CDR3 has 16 amino acids. CDR3 DNA sequence: TGTGCCAGCAGTTCGTTAGGGGGGGGCGGGAGAAGCGAGCAGTACTTC. Amino acids: CASSSLGGGGRSEQYF.

This clone was seen a handful of times. The chain combines TRBV9 with TRBJ2-1; D possibly corresponds to TRBD2 (6 bases). V lost 2 bases and J lost 8, with 11 bases in between. From germline, CDR1 is SGDLS and CDR2 YYNGEE. The CDR3 totals 13 residues. CDR3 in DNA: TGTGCCAGCAGCGTTGGAGGGCTAGATGAGCAGTTCTTC. Protein sequence: CASSVGGLDEQFF.

The chain uses TRBV28 and TRBJ2-7; TRBD2 aligns across 10 bases. The CDR3 totals 14 residues. From germline, CDR1 is MDHEN and CDR2 SYDVKM. Trimming removed 7 bases from V and 4 bases from J; junction bases left unmatched: 7. CDR3 amino acids: CASTVAGGQYEQYF. Here the CDR3 DNA reads TGTGCCAGCACCGTAGCGGGAGGCCAGTACGAGCAGTACTTC.

This clone has a handful of counts. The CDR3 protein is CASRGAGSGTNEQFF. The CDR3, as DNA: TGTGCCAGCAGAGGAGCCGGGAGTGGGACGAATGAGCAGTTCTTC. J is TRBJ2-1 and V is TRBV6-5, with D possibly TRBD2 on 6 matching bases. The ends were cut back, 6 bases at V and 7 bases at J, with 19 bases in the middle. The germline gives CDR1 MNHEY, CDR2 SVGAGI. This CDR3 is 15 amino acids long.

The chain couples TRBV5-4 to TRBJ1-2; TRBD1 aligns across 10 bases. J lost 8 bases, V lost 0 bases, and 4 bases had no gene match. The CDR3 sequence is 14 residues long. Germline V CDR1 and CDR2: SGHNT, YYREEE (reference sequence). The CDR3 bases are TGTGCCAGCAGCTTGGAGACAGGGGGCCGCGGCTACACCTTC. Encoded protein: CASSLETGGRGYTF.

The rearrangement joins TRBV9 to TRBJ2-7, with D perhaps TRBD2 (5 bases). With 0 bases removed from V and 5 bases from J, the gap between germline ends came to 9 bases. There are 13 residues in the CDR3. Germline CDR1 is SGDLS and CDR2 is YYNGEE. The CDR3, as DNA: TGTGCCAGCAGCGTAGACGGGATCCACGAGCAGTACTTC. This gives the protein CASSVDGIHEQYF.

The chain employs TRBV5-4 and TRBJ2-7; 14 nucleotides align to TRBD2. With 0 bases clipped from V and 3 bases from J, the junction kept 8 bases outside the gene matches. The CDR3 totals 18 residues. CDR1 is SGHNT, CDR2 YYREEE, per germline (reference sequence). The CDR3 DNA sequence: TGTGCCAGCAGCTTGGGACTAGCGGGAGGGCCTGGAGTCTACGAGCAGTACTTC. This encodes CASSLGLAGGPGVYEQYF.

This sequence joins TRBV4-1 and TRBJ1-4, with D possibly matching TRBD1 (5 bases). The CDR3 has 14 residues. V was trimmed by 4 bases and J by 8 bases, leaving 14 bases between them. Germline loops: CDR1 MGHRA, CDR2 YSYEKL. CDR3 nucleotide sequence: TGCGCCAGCAGCCTAGGGAGGGGTGGGGAAAAACTGTTTTTT. It codes for CASSLGRGGEKLFF.

This clone was observed a few times. The chain recombines TRBV7-9 with TRBJ2-5; TRBD2 agrees at 8 bases. Trimming at V came to 2 bases and at J to 0 bases, leaving 2 bases not matched to a gene. Per germline, CDR1 SEHNR and CDR2 FQNEAQ (reference sequence). The CDR3 is 15 residues long. CDR3 DNA sequence: TGTGCCAGCAGCTTACCTAGCGGGTACCAAGAGACCCAGTACTTC. As protein: CASSLPSGYQETQYF.

The CDR3 is CASSGPQTYNEQFF. CDR3 bases: TGTGCCAGCAGCGGGCCACAGACCTACAATGAGCAGTTCTTC. The chain recombines TRBV9 with TRBJ2-1; D unresolved. Germline-derived CDR1 and CDR2 are SGDLS and YYNGEE. V lost 3 bases and J 2 bases, leaving 9 bases between the germline ends. The CDR3 length is 14 residues.

This chain joins TRBV7-9 and TRBJ2-1; TRBD2 aligns across 12 bases. J lost 9 bases, V lost 5 bases, and 8 bases had no gene match. Looked up from germline, CDR1 is SEHNR and CDR2 is FQNEAQ (reference sequence). The length of the CDR3 is 15 residues. DNA for the CDR3: TGTGCCAGCAGCCCGGCCCAGGGACTAGCGGGTGAGCAGTTCTTC. This gives the protein CASSPAQGLAGEQFF. Looking up the rest from reference TRBV7-9 and TRBJ2-1 gives the full variable domain: DTGVSQNPRHKITKRGQNVTFRCDPISEHNRLYWYRQTLGQGPEFLTYFQNEAQLEKSRLLSDRFSAERPKGSFSTLEIQRTEQGDSAMYLCASSPAQGLAGEQFFGPGTRLTVL.

This chain uses TRBV6-5 with TRBJ2-7; 12 nucleotides match TRBD2. The CDR3 has 15 residues. CDR1 MNHEY and CDR2 SVGAGI come from the germline V gene. V lost 7 bases to trimming and J lost 3 bases; unmatched junction nucleotides: 7. The CDR3 nucleotides read TGTGCCAGCAAGAGCGGACTAGCGGGAAACTACGAGCAGTACTTC. This codes for CASKSGLAGNYEQYF.

This clone occurred a few times. V usage is TRBV29-1 and J usage is TRBJ1-1; 9 bases are a match to TRBD1. CDR1 and CDR2 from the germline V gene are SQVTM and ANQGSEA. The CDR3 runs 15 residues. The V gene end was trimmed by 5 bases and the J gene end by 5 bases; junction bases not matched to a gene: 12. DNA of the CDR3: TGCAGCGTTCGTCCCGGACAGGGGTTGCGAACTGAAGCTTTCTTT. Its protein is CSVRPGQGLRTEAFF.

There are a few counts of this clone. This chain joins TRBV5-1 and TRBJ1-5; D call uncertain. V was shortened by 4 bases and J by 7 bases, with 18 bases between the two germline ends. This CDR3 comprises 15 residues. The V gene's germline CDR1 is SGHRS and CDR2 YFSETQ. The CDR3 DNA follows: TGCGCCAGCAGCGTGGATGGGCAGGTGGCCCAGCCCCAGCATTTT. This translates into CASSVDGQVAQPQHF. Using reference TRBV5-1 and TRBJ1-5 for the parts outside the CDR3, the full variable domain is KAGVTQTPRYLIKTRGQQVTLSCSPISGHRSVSWYQQTPGQGLQFLFEYFSETQRNKGNFPGRFSGRQFSNSRSEMNVSTLELGDSALYLCASSVDGQVAQPQHFGDGTRLSIL.

In this sample, this clone turned up a few times. The gene calls are TRBV12-5 and TRBJ1-2; possible D gene TRBD1, 5 bases. Germline CDR1 LGHNT, CDR2 FRNRAP. The CDR3 is 14 residues long. V dropped 4 bases and J dropped 3 bases, with 12 bases sitting between them. The CDR3 spells CASGWKGPHYGYTF. In DNA, the CDR3 is TGTGCTAGTGGTTGGAAGGGGCCTCACTATGGCTACACCTTC.

The chain has TRBV18 and TRBJ1-5; maybe TRBD1 (6 bases). Per germline, CDR1 KGHSH and CDR2 LQKENI. Trimming left V 3 bases short and J 6 bases short, with 9 bases between. The CDR3 runs to 13 residues. CDR3 sequence (DNA): TGTGCCAGCTCACCTCAGGGGCTTCAGCCCCAGCATTTT. It is translated as CASSPQGLQPQHF.

The rearrangement links TRBV2 to TRBJ1-5, with 7 nucleotides matching TRBD1. CDR3 size: 15 residues. J was trimmed by 4 bases and V by 5 bases; bases with no gene match: 8. Germline CDR1 and CDR2: SNHLY and FYNNEI. DNA of the CDR3: TGTGCCAGCAGTACCCTGGGACAGATAAATCAGCCCCAGCATTTT. This encodes CASSTLGQINQPQHF.

V usage is TRBV15 and J usage is TRBJ2-5, with D possibly TRBD2 on 6 matching bases. Germline CDR1 is LNHNV and CDR2 is YYDKDF (reference sequence). This CDR3 is 15 amino acids long. The V end lost 0 bases, the J end lost 4 bases, and 12 bases lay between the germline ends. As DNA, the CDR3 is TGTGCCACCAGCAGAGATGCAGGGAGGATAGAGACCCAGTACTTC. It yields the protein CATSRDAGRIETQYF.

This clone was counted between two and nine times. V is TRBV5-1 and J is TRBJ2-3, with D perhaps matching TRBD2 (6 bases). V was pared by 6 bases and J by 0 bases, with 11 bases between. Germline loops: CDR1 SGHRS, CDR2 YFSETQ. The CDR3 covers 14 residues. The CDR3 region has the DNA TGCGCCAGCACGAGAGGAGGGAGCACAGATACGCAGTATTTT. It codes for CASTRGGSTDTQYF.

The chain links TRBV4-3 to TRBJ2-3, with a weak D call TRBD1 (5 bases). Germline V CDR1 and CDR2: LGHNA, YSLEER. V was pared by 1 base and J by 4 bases, with 6 bases between. The CDR3 is 13 amino acids. The CDR3 region has the DNA TGCGCCAGCAGCCAAGGACAGTCAGATACGCAGTATTTT. This sequence encodes CASSQGQSDTQYF.

The chain uses TRBV5-1 and TRBJ2-3, with D possibly being TRBD2 (5 bases). Germline V gives CDR1 SGHRS, CDR2 YFSETQ. The CDR3 is 14 residues long. Trimming left V 2 bases short and J 4 bases short, with 11 bases between. CDR3 bases: TGCGCCAGCAGCTTCGTATTGGGAGCAGATACGCAGTATTTT. Encoded protein: CASSFVLGADTQYF. Supplemented by reference TRBV5-1 and TRBJ2-3, the full variable domain reads KAGVTQTPRYLIKTRGQQVTLSCSPISGHRSVSWYQQTPGQGLQFLFEYFSETQRNKGNFPGRFSGRQFSNSRSEMNVSTLELGDSALYLCASSFVLGADTQYFGPGTRLTVL.

This clone was seen only a few times. The genes are TRBV16 and TRBJ1-2, with TRBD1 identical over 7 bases. The CDR3 consists of 13 residues. The V and J ends lost 5 bases and 3 bases, in that order; junction bases with no gene match: 3. CDR1 KGHSY and CDR2 FQNENV come from the germline V gene. CDR3 residues: CASSNQGDYGYTF. The CDR3 coding sequence is TGTGCCAGCAGCAACCAGGGGGACTATGGCTACACCTTC.

This chain uses TRBV11-2 with TRBJ1-1, with D perhaps matching TRBD1 (6 bases). The ends were cut back, 2 bases at V and 1 base at J, with 14 bases in the middle. Germline CDR1 and CDR2: SGHAT and FQNNGV. This CDR3 region has 16 residues. CDR3 in amino acids: CASSLYSHRENTEAFF. As DNA, the CDR3 is TGTGCCAGCAGCTTATATTCCCACAGGGAGAACACTGAAGCTTTCTTT.